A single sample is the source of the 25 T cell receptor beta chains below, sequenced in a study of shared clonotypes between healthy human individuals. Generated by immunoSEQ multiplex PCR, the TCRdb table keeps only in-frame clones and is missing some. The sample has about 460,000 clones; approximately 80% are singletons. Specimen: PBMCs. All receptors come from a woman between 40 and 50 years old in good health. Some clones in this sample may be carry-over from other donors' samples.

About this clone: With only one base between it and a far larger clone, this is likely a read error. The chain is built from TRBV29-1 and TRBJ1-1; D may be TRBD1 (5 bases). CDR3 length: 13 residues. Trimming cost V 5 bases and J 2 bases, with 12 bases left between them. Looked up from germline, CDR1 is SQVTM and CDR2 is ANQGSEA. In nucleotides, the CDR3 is TGCAGCGTTAGCAGGGACTTTAACACTGAAGCTTTCTTT. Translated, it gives CSVSRDFNTEAFF.

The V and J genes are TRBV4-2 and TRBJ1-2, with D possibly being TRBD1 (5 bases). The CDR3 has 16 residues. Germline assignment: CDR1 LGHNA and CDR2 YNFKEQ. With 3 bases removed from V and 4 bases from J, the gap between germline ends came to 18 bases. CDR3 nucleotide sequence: TGTGCCAGCAGCCATCCGAGTTCCAGGGAGGTCTATGGCTACACCTTC. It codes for CASSHPSSREVYGYTF.

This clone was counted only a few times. The CDR3 region is CSVDSPTGTDTQYF. For the CDR3, the DNA is TGCAGCGTTGATTCCCCTACGGGCACAGATACGCAGTATTTT. The genes are TRBV29-1 and TRBJ2-3; no reliable D call. The CDR3 loop spans 14 amino acids. Trimming took 3 bases from V and 1 from J, leaving 11 bases between them. Germline loops: CDR1 SQVTM, CDR2 ANQGSEA.

CDR3 bases: TGTGCCAGCAGCCAAGAGAGGACTAGGCAGTTCTTC. This translates into CASSQERTRQFF. The chain carries TRBV4-2 and TRBJ2-1; 7 bases line up with TRBD2. Germline V gene data show CDR1 as LGHNA and CDR2 as YNFKEQ. V shed 0 bases, J shed 12 bases, and the junction held 2 bases outside the gene matches. There are 12 residues in the CDR3.

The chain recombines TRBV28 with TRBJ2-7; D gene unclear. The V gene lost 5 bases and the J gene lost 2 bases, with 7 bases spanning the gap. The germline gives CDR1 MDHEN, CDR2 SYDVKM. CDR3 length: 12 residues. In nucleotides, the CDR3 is TGTGCCAGCAGTCAGACTCCCTACGAGCAGTACTTC. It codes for CASSQTPYEQYF.

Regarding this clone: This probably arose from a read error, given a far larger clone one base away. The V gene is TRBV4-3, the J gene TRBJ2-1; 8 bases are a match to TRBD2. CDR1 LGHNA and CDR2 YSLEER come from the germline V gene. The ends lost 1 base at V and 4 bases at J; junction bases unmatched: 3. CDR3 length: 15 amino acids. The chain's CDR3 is CASSQGGGRYNEQFF. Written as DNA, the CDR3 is TGCGCCAGCAGCCAAGGTGGCGGGAGGTACAATGAGCAGTTCTTC.

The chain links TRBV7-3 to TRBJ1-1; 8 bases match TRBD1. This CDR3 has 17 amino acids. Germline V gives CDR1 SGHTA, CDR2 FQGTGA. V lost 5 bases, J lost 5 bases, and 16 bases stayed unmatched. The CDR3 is CASSQLERTGIWTEAFF. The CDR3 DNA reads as TGTGCCAGCAGCCAACTGGAACGGACAGGGATTTGGACTGAAGCTTTCTTT.

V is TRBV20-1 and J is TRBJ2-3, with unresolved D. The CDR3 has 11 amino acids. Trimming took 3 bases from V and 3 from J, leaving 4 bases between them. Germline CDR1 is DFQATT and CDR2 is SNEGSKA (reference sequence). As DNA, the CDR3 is TGCAGTGCTAGTCCAACAGATACGCAGTATTTT. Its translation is CSASPTDTQYF.

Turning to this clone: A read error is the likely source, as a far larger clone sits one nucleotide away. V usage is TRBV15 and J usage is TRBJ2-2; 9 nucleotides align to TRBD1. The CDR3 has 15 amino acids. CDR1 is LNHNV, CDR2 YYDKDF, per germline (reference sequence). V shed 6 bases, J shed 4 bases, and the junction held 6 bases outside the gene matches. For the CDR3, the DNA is TGTGCCACCAGGCGGGACAGGGAAGGCACCGGGGAGCTGTTTTTT. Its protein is CATRRDREGTGELFF.

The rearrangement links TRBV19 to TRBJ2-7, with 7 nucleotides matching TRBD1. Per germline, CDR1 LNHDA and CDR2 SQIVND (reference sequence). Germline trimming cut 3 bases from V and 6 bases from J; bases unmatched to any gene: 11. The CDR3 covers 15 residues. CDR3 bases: TGTGCCAGTAGTATTCGGCCACAGGGGTTAGGCGAGCAGTACTTC. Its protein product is CASSIRPQGLGEQYF.

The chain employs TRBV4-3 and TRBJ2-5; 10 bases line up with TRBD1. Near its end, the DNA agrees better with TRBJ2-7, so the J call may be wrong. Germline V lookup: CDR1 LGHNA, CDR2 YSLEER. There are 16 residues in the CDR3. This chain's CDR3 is CASSQGPDRGTYEQYF. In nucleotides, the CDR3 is TGCGCCAGCAGCCAAGGGCCGGACAGGGGGACCTACGAGCAGTACTTC.

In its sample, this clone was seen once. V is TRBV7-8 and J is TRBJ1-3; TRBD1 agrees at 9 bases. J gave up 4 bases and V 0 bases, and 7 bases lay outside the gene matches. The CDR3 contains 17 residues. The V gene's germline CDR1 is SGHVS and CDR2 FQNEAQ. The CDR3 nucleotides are TGTGCCAGCAGCTTAGCGGGGACAGGGCGTCCGGGAAACACCATATATTTT. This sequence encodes CASSLAGTGRPGNTIYF.

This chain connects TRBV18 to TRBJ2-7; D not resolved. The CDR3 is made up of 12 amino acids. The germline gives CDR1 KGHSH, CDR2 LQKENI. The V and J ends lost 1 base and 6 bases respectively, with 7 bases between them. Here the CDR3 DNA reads TGTGCCAGCTCACCACGGACCTGCGAGCAGTACTTC. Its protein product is CASSPRTCEQYF.

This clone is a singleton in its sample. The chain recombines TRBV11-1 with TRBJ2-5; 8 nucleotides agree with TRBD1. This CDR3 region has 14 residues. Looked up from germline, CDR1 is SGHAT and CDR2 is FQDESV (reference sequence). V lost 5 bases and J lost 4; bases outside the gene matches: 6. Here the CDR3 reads CASSIQGGRETQYF. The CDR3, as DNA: TGTGCCAGCAGCATACAGGGGGGACGAGAGACCCAGTACTTC.

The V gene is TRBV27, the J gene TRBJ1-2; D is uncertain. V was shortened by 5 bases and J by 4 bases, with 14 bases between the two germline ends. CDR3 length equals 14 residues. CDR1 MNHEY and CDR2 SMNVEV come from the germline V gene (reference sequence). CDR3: CASSPREIFYGYTF. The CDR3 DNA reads TGTGCCAGCAGTCCCCGAGAAATCTTCTATGGCTACACCTTC.

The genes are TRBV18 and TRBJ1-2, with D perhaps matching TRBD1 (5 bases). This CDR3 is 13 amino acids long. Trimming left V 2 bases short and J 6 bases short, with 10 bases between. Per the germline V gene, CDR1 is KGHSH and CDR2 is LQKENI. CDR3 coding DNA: TGTGCCAGCTCACCAGAGCTGGGGGATGGCTACACCTTC. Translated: CASSPELGDGYTF.

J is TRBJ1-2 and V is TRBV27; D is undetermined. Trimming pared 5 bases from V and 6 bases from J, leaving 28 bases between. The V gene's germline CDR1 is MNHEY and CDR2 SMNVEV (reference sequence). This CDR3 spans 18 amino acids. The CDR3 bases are TGTGCCAGCAGTACACACACAAGTGGGCCGGGCCAGGTCCATGGCTACACCTTC. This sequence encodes CASSTHTSGPGQVHGYTF.

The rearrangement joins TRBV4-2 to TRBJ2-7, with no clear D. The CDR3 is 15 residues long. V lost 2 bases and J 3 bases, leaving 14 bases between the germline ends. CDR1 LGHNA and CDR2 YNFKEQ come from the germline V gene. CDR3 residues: CASSQLDGNSYEQYF. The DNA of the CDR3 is TGTGCCAGCAGCCAATTAGATGGTAACAGCTACGAGCAGTACTTC.

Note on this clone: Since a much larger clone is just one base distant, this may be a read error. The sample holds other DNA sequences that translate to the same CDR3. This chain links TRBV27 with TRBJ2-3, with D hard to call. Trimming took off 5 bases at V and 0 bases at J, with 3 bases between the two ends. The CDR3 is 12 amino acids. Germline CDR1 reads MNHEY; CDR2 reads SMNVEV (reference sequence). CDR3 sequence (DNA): TGTGCCAGCAGTCCGAGCACAGATACGCAGTATTTT. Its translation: CASSPSTDTQYF.

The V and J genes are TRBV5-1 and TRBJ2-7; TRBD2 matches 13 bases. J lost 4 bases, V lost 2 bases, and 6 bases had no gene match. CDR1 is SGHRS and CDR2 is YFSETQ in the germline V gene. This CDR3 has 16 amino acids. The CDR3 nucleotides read TGCGCCAGCAGCTTTCGGACTAGCGGGAGCATTTACGAGCAGTACTTC. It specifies CASSFRTSGSIYEQYF.

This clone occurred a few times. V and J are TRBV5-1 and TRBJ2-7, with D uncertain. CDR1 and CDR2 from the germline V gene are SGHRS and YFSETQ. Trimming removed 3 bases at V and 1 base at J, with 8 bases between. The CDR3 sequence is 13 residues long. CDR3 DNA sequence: TGCGCCAGCAGCTCCCAGGTTTCCTACGAGCAGTACTTC. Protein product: CASSSQVSYEQYF.

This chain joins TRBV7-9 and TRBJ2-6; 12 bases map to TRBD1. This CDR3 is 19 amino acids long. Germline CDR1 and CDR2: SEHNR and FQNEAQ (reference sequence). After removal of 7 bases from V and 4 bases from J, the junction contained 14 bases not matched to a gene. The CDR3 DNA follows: TGTGCCAGCACCCCTCCCATTGGGACAGGGGGCGAGGGGGCCAACGTCCTGACTTTC. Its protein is CASTPPIGTGGEGANVLTF. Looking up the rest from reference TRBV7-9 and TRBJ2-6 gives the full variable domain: DTGVSQNPRHKITKRGQNVTFRCDPISEHNRLYWYRQTLGQGPEFLTYFQNEAQLEKSRLLSDRFSAERPKGSFSTLEIQRTEQGDSAMYLCASTPPIGTGGEGANVLTFGAGSRLTVL.

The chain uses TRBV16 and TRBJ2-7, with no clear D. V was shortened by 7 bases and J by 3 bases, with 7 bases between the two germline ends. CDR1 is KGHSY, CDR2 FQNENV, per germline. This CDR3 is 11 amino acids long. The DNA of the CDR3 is TGTGCCAGCACCAGCTACTACGAGCAGTACTTC. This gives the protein CASTSYYEQYF.

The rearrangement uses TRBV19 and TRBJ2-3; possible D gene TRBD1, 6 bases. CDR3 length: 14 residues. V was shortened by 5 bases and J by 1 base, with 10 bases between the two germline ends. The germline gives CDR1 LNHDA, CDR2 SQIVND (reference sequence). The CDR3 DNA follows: TGTGCCAGTAGTGAGGGGGACGGCACAGATACGCAGTATTTT. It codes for CASSEGDGTDTQYF.

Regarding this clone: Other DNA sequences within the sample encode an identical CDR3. Here the CDR3 reads CASSPGRSTDTQYF. CDR3 coding DNA: TGTGCCAGCTCACCGGGACGGAGCACAGATACGCAGTATTTT. The genes are TRBV18 and TRBJ2-3, with D perhaps TRBD1 or TRBD2 (5 bases each). The CDR3 covers 14 residues. Trimming pared 3 bases from V and 0 bases from J, leaving 7 bases between. Germline V gives CDR1 KGHSH, CDR2 LQKENI.